What follows are 4 T cell receptor beta chains derived from one specimen sequenced in a study of blood T cells in healthy people across ages. A J-beta primer mix and a sample-barcoded 5' primer were used in a second PCR of roughly 6 to 12 cycles. One entry per CDR3 protein, called by TCRdb with MiXCR from the 5' RACE reads. The data show over a million distinct CDR3 sequences, roughly 60% seen once. Material for sequencing was blood. These TCRs come from a man between 18 and 35 years old in good health.

The chain is built from TRBV10-2 and TRBJ2-7; perhaps TRBD2 as D (5 bases). The closer fit of TRBJ2-5 to the DNA end suggests the J call may be wrong. Per germline, CDR1 WSHSY and CDR2 SAAADI. The length of the CDR3 is 15 residues. The DNA of the CDR3 is TGCGCCAGCAGTCGGGAAGGGCTAGGTTCGGAGACCCAGTACTTC. Its protein product is CASSREGLGSETQYF.

The CDR3 is CASSPETGKETQYF. The CDR3 nucleotides read TGTGCCAGCAGTCCAGAGACAGGGAAGGAGACCCAGTACTTC. The rearrangement uses TRBV28 and TRBJ2-5, with 7 bases matching TRBD1. Per germline, CDR1 MDHEN and CDR2 SYDVKM. This CDR3 has 14 residues. V trimming: 5 bases; J trimming: 5 bases; junction bases outside the gene matches: 8.

This sequence joins TRBV12-3 or TRBV12-4 and TRBJ2-6; a weak D match, TRBD1 (5 bases). Trimming shortened V by 5 bases and J by 0 bases, and 14 bases separated the two germline ends. CDR3 size: 17 residues. The CDR3 region is CASSPDSPVSGANVLTF. The CDR3 DNA sequence: TGTGCCAGCAGTCCAGACAGTCCTGTCTCTGGGGCCAACGTCCTGACTTTC.

The chain has TRBV11-2 and TRBJ2-1; D remains ambiguous. V lost 0 bases and J lost 11, with 5 bases in between. This CDR3 spans 11 amino acids. The germline V gene has CDR1 SGHAT and CDR2 FQNNGV. CDR3 DNA sequence: TGTGCCAGCAGCTTAGAGCCTAAGCAGTTCTTC. Amino acids: CASSLEPKQFF.